What follows are 5 T cell receptor beta chains derived from one specimen sequenced in a study of blood T cell repertoires in COVID-19. The protocol was immunoSEQ multiplex PCR, while the TCRdb copy is restricted to in-frame clones and leaves out a portion. Of about 240,000 clones in the sample, 65% to 90% were seen once. The sample taken for sequencing was peripheral blood. The receptors derive from a woman in her 70s with acute or convalescent COVID-19.

This sequence joins TRBV7-2 and TRBJ1-5, with D tentatively TRBD1 (5 bases). Trimming removed 5 bases from V and 1 base from J, with 12 bases in between. Germline CDR1 reads SGHTA; CDR2 reads FQGNSA. CDR3 length: 15 amino acids. The CDR3 DNA reads as TGTGCCAGCAGCCCCGTCGCAGGGAGCAATCAGCCCCAGCATTTT. As protein: CASSPVAGSNQPQHF.

There are many counts of this clone. V is TRBV28 and J is TRBJ1-1, with 8 bases identical to TRBD1. The CDR3 consists of 14 residues. After removal of 4 bases from V and 7 bases from J, the junction contained 8 bases not matched to a gene. CDR1 MDHEN and CDR2 SYDVKM come from the germline V gene. This CDR3 reads CASSSPGQVNEAFF. CDR3 in DNA: TGTGCCAGCAGTTCACCGGGACAGGTTAATGAAGCTTTCTTT. Filled out from reference TRBV28 and TRBJ1-1, the complete variable domain reads DVKVTQSSRYLVKRTGEKVFLECVQDMDHENMFWYRQDPGLGLRLIYFSYDVKMKEKGDIPEGYSVSREKKERFSLILESASTNQTSMYLCASSSPGQVNEAFFGQGTRLTVV.

This chain uses TRBV3-1 (or the pseudogene TRBV3-2) with TRBJ1-1, with D possibly matching TRBD1 (6 bases). Trimming shortened V by 1 base and J by 1 base, and 16 bases separated the two germline ends. CDR3 length: 17 residues. Looked up from germline, CDR1 is LGHDT and CDR2 is YNNKEL (reference sequence). The CDR3 DNA follows: TGTGCCAGCAGCCAAGTATTTACCGGGACATCGAACACTGAAGCTTTCTTT. Residues: CASSQVFTGTSNTEAFF.

This chain connects TRBV4-3 to TRBJ1-3; D gene unclear. V lost 0 bases to trimming and J lost 4 bases, with 10 bases between them. CDR1 is LGHNA, CDR2 YSLEER, per germline. CDR3 size: 15 residues. The CDR3 nucleotides read TGCGCCAGCAGCCAAGAAGGAGGGAGAGGAAACACCATATATTTT. Translating gives CASSQEGGRGNTIYF.

The chain uses TRBV21-1 and TRBJ1-1; the tabulated D call, TRBD1, remains unverified against the DNA. TRBV21-1 is a pseudogene. CDR3 length equals 15 residues. CDR3 loop: CASSKVRTKNTEAFF. The CDR3 coding sequence is TGTGCCAGCAGCAAAGTACGGACAAAGAACACTGAAGCTTTCTTT.